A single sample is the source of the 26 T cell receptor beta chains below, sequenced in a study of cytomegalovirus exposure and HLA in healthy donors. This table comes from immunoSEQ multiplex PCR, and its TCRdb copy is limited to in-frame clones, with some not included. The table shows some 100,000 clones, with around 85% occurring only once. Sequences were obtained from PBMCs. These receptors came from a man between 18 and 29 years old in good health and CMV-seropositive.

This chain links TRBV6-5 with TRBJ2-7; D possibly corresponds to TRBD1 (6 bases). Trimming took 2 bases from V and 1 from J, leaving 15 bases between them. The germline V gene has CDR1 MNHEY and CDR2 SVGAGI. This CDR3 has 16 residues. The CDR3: CASSYAAGVKSYEQYF. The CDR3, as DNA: TGTGCCAGCAGTTACGCCGCAGGGGTTAAGTCCTACGAGCAGTACTTC.

This CDR3 reads CASSPWQGSTDTQYF. The CDR3 DNA reads TGTGCCAGTAGTCCGTGGCAGGGGTCCACAGATACGCAGTATTTT. The V and J genes are TRBV19 and TRBJ2-3, with a tentative D call TRBD1 (6 bases). Between the trimmed V and J ends, which lost 5 bases and 2 bases, there was a span of 14 bases. The CDR3 has 15 amino acids. Germline V gene sequence: CDR1 LNHDA, CDR2 SQIVND (reference sequence).

CDR3 nucleotide sequence: TGTGCCAGCAGTGATGGGGGGCAAGAGACCCAGTACTTC. Its protein product is CASSDGGQETQYF. The chain couples TRBV2 to TRBJ2-5; D may be TRBD2 (6 bases). Germline V gene lookup returns CDR1 SNHLY and CDR2 FYNNEI. With 3 bases removed from V and 2 bases from J, the gap between germline ends came to 7 bases. The CDR3 is made up of 13 amino acids.

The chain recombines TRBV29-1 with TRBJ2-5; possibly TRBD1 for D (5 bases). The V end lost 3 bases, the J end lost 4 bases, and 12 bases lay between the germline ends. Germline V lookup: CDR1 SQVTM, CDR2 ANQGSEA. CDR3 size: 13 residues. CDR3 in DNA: TGCAGCGTTGACCAAATGGGGCGAGAGACCCAGTACTTC. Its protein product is CSVDQMGRETQYF. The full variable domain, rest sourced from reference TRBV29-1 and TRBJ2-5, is SAVISQKPSRDICQRGTSLTIQCQVDSQVTMMFWYRQQPGQSLTLIATANQGSEATYESGFVIDKFPISRPNLTFSTLTVSNMSPEDSSIYLCSVDQMGRETQYFGPGTRLLVL.

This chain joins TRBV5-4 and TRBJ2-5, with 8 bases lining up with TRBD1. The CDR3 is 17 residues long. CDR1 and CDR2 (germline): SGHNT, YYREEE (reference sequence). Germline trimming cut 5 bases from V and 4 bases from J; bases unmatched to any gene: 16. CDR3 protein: CASRRTQAGGAGETQYF. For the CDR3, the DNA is TGTGCCAGCAGGCGAACCCAGGCAGGGGGCGCGGGAGAGACCCAGTACTTC.

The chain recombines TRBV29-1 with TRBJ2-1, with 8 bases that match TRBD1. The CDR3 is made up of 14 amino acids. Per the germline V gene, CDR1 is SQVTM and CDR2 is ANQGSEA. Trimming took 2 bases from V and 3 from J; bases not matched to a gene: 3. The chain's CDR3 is CSVEMGQDYNEQFF. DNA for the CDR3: TGCAGCGTTGAAATGGGACAGGACTACAATGAGCAGTTCTTC.

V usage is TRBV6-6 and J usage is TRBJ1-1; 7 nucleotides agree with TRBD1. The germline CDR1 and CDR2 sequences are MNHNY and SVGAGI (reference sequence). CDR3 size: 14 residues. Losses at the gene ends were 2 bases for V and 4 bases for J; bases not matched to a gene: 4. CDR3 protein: CASSYTNRGTEAFF. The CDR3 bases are TGTGCCAGCAGTTACACAAACAGGGGCACTGAAGCTTTCTTT.

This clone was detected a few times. CDR3 nucleotides: TGTGCCAGCAGTGACCGGGACAACAATGAGCAGTTCTTC. This encodes CASSDRDNNEQFF. The J gene is TRBJ2-1, the V gene TRBV6-4, with a possible D match to TRBD1 (6 bases). Germline V gene data show CDR1 as MRHNA and CDR2 as SNTAGT. CDR3 length: 13 residues. Trimming pared 2 bases from V and 5 bases from J, leaving 7 bases between.

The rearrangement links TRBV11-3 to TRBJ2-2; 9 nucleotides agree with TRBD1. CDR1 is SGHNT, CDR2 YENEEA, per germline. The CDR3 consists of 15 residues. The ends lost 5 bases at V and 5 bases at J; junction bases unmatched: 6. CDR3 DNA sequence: TGTGCCAGCAGCACCGACAGGGGGGCTACCGGGGAGCTGTTTTTT. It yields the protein CASSTDRGATGELFF.

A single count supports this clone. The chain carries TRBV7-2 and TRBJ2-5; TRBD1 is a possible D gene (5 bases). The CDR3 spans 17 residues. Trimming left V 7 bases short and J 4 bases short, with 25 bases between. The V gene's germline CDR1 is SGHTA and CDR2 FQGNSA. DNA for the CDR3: TGTGCCAGCACCATGGGCAGACAGAGAACCTGGGGAGAGACCCAGTACTTC. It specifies CASTMGRQRTWGETQYF.

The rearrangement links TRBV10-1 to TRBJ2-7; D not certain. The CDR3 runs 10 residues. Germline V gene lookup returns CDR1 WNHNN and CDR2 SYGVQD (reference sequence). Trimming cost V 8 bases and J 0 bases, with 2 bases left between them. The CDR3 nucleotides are TGCGCCAGCTACTCCTACGAGCAGTACTTC. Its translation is CASYSYEQYF.

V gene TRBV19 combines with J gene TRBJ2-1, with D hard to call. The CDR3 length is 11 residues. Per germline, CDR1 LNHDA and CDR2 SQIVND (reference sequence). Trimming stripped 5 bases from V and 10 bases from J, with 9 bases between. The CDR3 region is CASSGPPEQFF. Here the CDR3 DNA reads TGTGCCAGTAGTGGGCCTCCAGAGCAGTTCTTC. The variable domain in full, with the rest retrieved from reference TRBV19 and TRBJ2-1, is DGGITQSPKYLFRKEGQNVTLSCEQNLNHDAMYWYRQDPGQGLRLIYYSQIVNDFQKGDIAEGYSVSREKKESFPLTVTSAQKNPTAFYLCASSGPPEQFFGPGTRLTVL.

The CDR3, as DNA: TGTGCCAGCAGTCAGCGGACAGGGACTTACGAGCAGTACTTC. Its translation is CASSQRTGTYEQYF. The chain recombines TRBV28 with TRBJ2-7, with TRBD1 matching 8 bases. The CDR3 loop spans 14 amino acids. CDR1 and CDR2 (germline): MDHEN, SYDVKM. J gave up 4 bases and V 5 bases, and 7 bases lay outside the gene matches.

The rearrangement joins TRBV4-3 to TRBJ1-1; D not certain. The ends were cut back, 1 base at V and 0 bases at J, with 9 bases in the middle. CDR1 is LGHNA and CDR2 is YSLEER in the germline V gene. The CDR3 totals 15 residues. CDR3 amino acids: CASSQGGQLNTEAFF. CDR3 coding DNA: TGCGCCAGCAGCCAAGGAGGGCAGCTGAACACTGAAGCTTTCTTT.

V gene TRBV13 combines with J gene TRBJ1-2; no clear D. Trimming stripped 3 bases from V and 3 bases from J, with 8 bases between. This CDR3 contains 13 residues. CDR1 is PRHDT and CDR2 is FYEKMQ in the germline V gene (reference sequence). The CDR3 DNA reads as TGTGCCAGCAGCTTCGAGGTCGACTATGGCTACACCTTC. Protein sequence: CASSFEVDYGYTF. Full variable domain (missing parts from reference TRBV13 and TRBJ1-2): AAGVIQSPRHLIKEKRETATLKCYPIPRHDTVYWYQQGPGQDPQFLISFYEKMQSDKGSIPDRFSAQQFSDYHSELNMSSLELGDSALYFCASSFEVDYGYTFGSGTRLTVV.

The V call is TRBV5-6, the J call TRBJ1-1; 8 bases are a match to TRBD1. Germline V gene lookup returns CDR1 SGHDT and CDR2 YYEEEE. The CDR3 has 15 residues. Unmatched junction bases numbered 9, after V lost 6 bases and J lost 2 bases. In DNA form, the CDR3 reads TGTGCCAGCACCCTAGGACAGGGCCTCAACACTGAAGCTTTCTTT. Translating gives CASTLGQGLNTEAFF.

The chain's CDR3 is CASSPRDYQGETQYF. For the CDR3, the DNA is TGTGCCAGCAGCCCAAGGGACTATCAGGGAGAGACCCAGTACTTC. V is TRBV7-2 and J is TRBJ2-5; 7 bases are shared with TRBD2. Germline trimming cut 5 bases from V and 4 bases from J; bases unmatched to any gene: 10. This CDR3 spans 15 amino acids. The germline CDR1 and CDR2 sequences are SGHTA and FQGNSA.

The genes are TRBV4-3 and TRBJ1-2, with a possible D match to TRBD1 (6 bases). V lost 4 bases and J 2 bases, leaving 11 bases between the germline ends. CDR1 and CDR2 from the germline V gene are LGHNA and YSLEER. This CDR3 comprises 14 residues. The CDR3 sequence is CASSPRRGNYGYTF. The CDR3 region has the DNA TGCGCCAGCAGCCCGCGCAGGGGAAACTATGGCTACACCTTC.

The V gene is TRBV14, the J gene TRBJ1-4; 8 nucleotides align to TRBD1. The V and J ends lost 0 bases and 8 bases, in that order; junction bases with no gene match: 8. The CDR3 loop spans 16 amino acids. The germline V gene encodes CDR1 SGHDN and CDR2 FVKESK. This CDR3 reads CASSQDLGQGVEKLFF. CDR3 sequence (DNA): TGTGCCAGCAGCCAAGATCTAGGACAGGGAGTAGAAAAACTGTTTTTT.

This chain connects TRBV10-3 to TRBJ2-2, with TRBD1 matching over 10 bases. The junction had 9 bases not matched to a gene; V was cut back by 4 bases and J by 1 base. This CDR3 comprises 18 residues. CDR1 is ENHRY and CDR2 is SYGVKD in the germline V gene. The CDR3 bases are TGTGCCATCAGTGTCCGAGGACAGGGGGTGGGGAACACCGGGGAGCTGTTTTTT. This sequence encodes CAISVRGQGVGNTGELFF.

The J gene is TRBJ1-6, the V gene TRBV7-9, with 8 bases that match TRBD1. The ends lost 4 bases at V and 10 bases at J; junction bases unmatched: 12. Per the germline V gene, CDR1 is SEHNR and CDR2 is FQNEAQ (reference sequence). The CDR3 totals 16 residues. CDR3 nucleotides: TGTGCCAGCAGCTCCACTGTGACAGGGGCTCTATCACCCCTCCACTTT. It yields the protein CASSSTVTGALSPLHF.

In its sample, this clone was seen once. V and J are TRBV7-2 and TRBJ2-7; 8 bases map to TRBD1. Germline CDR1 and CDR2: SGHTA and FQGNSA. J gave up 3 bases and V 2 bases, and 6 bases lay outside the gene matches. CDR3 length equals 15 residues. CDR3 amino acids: CASSLRTGTDYEQYF. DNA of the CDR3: TGTGCCAGCAGCTTAAGGACAGGGACCGACTACGAGCAGTACTTC.

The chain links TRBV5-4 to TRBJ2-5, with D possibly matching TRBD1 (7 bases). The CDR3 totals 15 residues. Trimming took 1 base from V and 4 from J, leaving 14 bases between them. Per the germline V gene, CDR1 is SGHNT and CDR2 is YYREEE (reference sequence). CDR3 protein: CASSLTGEEGETQYF. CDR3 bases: TGTGCCAGCAGCTTGACAGGGGAGGAAGGAGAGACCCAGTACTTC.

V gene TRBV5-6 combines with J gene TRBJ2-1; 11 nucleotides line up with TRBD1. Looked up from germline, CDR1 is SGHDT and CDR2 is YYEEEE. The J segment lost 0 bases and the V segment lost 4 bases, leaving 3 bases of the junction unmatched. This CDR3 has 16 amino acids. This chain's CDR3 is CASSGDRGSSYNEQFF. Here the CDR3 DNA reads TGTGCCAGCAGCGGGGACAGGGGGAGCTCCTACAATGAGCAGTTCTTC. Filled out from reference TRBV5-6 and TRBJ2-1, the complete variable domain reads DAGVTQSPTHLIKTRGQQVTLRCSPKSGHDTVSWYQQALGQGPQFIFQYYEEEERQRGNFPDRFSGHQFPNYSSELNVNALLLGDSALYLCASSGDRGSSYNEQFFGPGTRLTVL.

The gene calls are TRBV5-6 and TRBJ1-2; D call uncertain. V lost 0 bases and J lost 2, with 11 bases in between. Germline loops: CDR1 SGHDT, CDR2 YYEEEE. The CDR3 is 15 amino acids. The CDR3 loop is CASSLGPRGNYGYTF. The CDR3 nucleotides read TGTGCCAGCAGCTTGGGACCTCGGGGAAACTATGGCTACACCTTC. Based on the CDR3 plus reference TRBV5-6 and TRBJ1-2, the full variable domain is DAGVTQSPTHLIKTRGQQVTLRCSPKSGHDTVSWYQQALGQGPQFIFQYYEEEERQRGNFPDRFSGHQFPNYSSELNVNALLLGDSALYLCASSLGPRGNYGYTFGSGTRLTVV.

The CDR3 here is CASSPGTSGGPENIQYF. The CDR3 DNA is TGTGCCAGCAGTCCCGGGACTAGCGGGGGGCCAGAAAACATTCAGTACTTC. The rearrangement links TRBV11-3 to TRBJ2-4, with 15 bases that match TRBD2. Germline CDR1 SGHNT, CDR2 YENEEA. The CDR3 has 17 residues. V shed 6 bases, J shed 5 bases, and the junction held 8 bases outside the gene matches. The full variable domain, in which reference TRBV11-3 and TRBJ2-4 provide the parts outside the CDR3, is EAGVVQSPRYKIIEKKQPVAFWCNPISGHNTLYWYLQNLGQGPELLIRYENEEAVDDSQLPKDRFSAERLKGVDSTLKIQPAELGDSAVYLCASSPGTSGGPENIQYFGAGTRLSVL.